The T cell receptor (beta chain) under discussion was sequenced for a study of prognosis after radiotherapy for stage I lung cancer (dated by TCRdb to about 2021). For context, the study as a whole: About 19 stage I NSCLC patients were enrolled in Nanjing, China, between 2018 and January 2019. Peripheral blood TCR beta repertoires were profiled in stage I NSCLC patients before and after stereotactic body radiotherapy, and the repertoires were related to distant failure. SBRT was given in 3 to 5 fractions with a biologically effective dose of at least 100 Gy, using image-guided IMRT or VMAT. The study took one blood sample before SBRT and one after SBRT from each of roughly 20 patients and sequenced all 38 samples. More than twelve patients had newly diagnosed primary stage I lung tumors, and five had oligometastatic NSCLC after surgical resection of the primary tumor. The cohort comprised 10 to 15 men and roughly 6 women with a median age of roughly 74 years, ranging from about 50 to 85 years. About 20% of the 19 patients developed distant metastases after SBRT, at a median of approximately 7 months; the other 15 showed no significant progression. Approximately 13 patients had adenocarcinoma and about 7 had squamous cell carcinoma as the tumor histology. In every patient, SBRT was given without any concurrent therapy. Every patient was regarded as medically inoperable, because of comorbidities in 11 to 13 cases and refusal of surgery in more than 5 cases. The study at large found these results: Differences by metastasis status were reportedly seen in TRBV and TRBJ usage frequencies, involving two V genes at baseline and, after SBRT, 9 or 10 V genes and two J genes. No determination of tumor specificity was made for expanded TCR clones. All reported P values were unadjusted for multiple comparisons. Unique TCR clone counts fell after SBRT (median about 9,700 before versus more than 6,500 after; Wilcoxon paired P=0.011). Post-SBRT Shannon entropy and its change from baseline were lower in patients who developed distant metastases; baseline Shannon entropy was not associated with metastases. Limitations of the study included a small cohort and short follow-up, and the study findings need independent validation.

This clonotype was recorded once. No cognate antigen has been identified for it. It has no much larger one-base neighbor in the sample; base qualities were not kept. One read alone provides weak support. All patients had node-negative disease on CT and PET/CT, and none had a history of other malignancies or prior chemotherapy or radiotherapy. Around 6 milliliters of peripheral venous blood were drawn into EDTA tubes at each of two time points. PBMCs were isolated by Ficoll-Paque Plus density-gradient centrifugation. Immediately after collection, samples were stored at -80 degrees C until analysis. Inclusive of the bounding cysteine and phenylalanine, the CDR3 is 13 residues long. Only the CDR3 DNA stays, 39 bases, in frame from base 1. Between the V and J ends, shortened by 5 bases and 0 bases respectively, the junction contains 6 bases. CDR1 and CDR2 were assigned from the germline V gene as SGHTA and FQGNSA.

Two rounds of multiplex PCR were performed to amplify the TCR beta CDR3 region from genomic DNA. The first PCR round used primers specific to each TRBV and TRBJ gene, and the primer sequences were filed in Chinese patent CN105087789A. Universal primers were used in the second PCR round. The Roche High Pure PCR Template Preparation Kit was used to extract genomic DNA from frozen PBMCs. Libraries were sequenced paired-end with 151 bp reads on an Illumina HiSeq 3000. The paper's data handling went like this. CutAdapt was used to discard raw reads that did not contain the multiplex PCR primer sequences. Using PEAR, the high-quality paired reads were merged into contigs. By aligning each contig to reference sequences, MiXCR assigned the TRB V, D and J gene segments to that contig. To remove sequencing errors, CDR3 sequences were clustered according to base quality and sequence similarity. Diversity was calculated as Shannon entropy divided by the natural log of the number of productive TCR sequences. Clonality was computed as one minus the ratio of Shannon entropy to the natural log of the number of unique clonotypes. Using the Youden index from ROC curves, the researchers picked the repertoire-metric cut-offs for progression-free survival, and all analyses were carried out in R 3.5.3. TCRdb redid the processing of the public reads, applying fastp at Q25 and MiXCR, and retained in-frame beta chains. Every CDR3 protein is listed once, alongside the most common genes and DNA of its rows. TCRdb's processing, not the study's, gives the V and J calls here. This sample has more than 11,000 distinct CDR3 sequences in its table, and approximately 50% of those were observed once. More than 30% of the sample is in the top ten clones.

The rearranged segments are TRBV7-2 and TRBJ2-3; there is no confident call for the D gene. The receptor was isolated from a donor at least 50 years old with non-small cell lung cancer. The source was PBMCs, collected before or after stereotactic body radiation therapy (not recorded which). The nucleotide sequence is given as TGTGCCAGCAGCGGTCTAAGCACAGATACGCAGTATTTT. Its amino acids are CASSGLSTDTQYF.